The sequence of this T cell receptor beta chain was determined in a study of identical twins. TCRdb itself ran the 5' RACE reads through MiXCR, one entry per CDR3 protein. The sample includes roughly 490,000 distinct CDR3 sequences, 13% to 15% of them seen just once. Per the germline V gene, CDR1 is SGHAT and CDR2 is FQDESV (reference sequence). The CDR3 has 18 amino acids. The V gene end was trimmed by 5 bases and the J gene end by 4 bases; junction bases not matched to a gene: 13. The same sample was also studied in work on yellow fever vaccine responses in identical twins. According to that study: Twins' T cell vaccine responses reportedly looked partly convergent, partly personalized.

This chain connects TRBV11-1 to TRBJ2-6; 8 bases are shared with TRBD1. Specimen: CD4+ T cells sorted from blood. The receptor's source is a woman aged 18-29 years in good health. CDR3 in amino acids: CASSGTKGQEAGANVLTF. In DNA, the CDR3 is TGTGCCAGCAGCGGCACTAAGGGACAGGAGGCCGGGGCCAACGTCCTGACTTTC.